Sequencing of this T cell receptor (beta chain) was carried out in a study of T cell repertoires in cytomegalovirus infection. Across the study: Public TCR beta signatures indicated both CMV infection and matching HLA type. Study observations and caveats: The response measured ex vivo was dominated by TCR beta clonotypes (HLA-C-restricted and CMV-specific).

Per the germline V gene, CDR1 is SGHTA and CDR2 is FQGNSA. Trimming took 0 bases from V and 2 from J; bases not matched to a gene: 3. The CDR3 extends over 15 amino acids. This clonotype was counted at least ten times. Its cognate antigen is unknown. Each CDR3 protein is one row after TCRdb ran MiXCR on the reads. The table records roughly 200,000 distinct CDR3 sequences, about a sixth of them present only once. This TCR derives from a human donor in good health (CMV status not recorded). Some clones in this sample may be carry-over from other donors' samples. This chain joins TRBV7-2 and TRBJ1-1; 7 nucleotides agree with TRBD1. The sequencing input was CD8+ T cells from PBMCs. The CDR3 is CASSLALGGNTEAFF. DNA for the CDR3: TGTGCCAGCAGCTTAGCGTTAGGGGGCAACACTGAAGCTTTCTTT.